This T cell receptor beta chain originates from a study of blood T cell repertoires in COVID-19. About the research overall: Donors in the United States, Italy and Spain gave samples during acute or convalescent COVID-19. Sources were T cells, B-cell-depleted T cells, or PBMCs; the material itself was cDNA or gDNA.

Per the original methods: It was from reference gene primer amplification that nucleated cell counts were estimated. The table came from immunoSEQ multiplex PCR; TCRdb's copy has only in-frame clones and leaves some out. V and J calls and clone size are given by that table; D and trimming were obtained from the DNA. The sample consists of 200,000 to 300,000 clones, 70% to 90% of them appearing once. CDR3 length equals 14 residues. The germline V gene has CDR1 KGHSY and CDR2 FQNENV. Trimming removed 7 bases at V and 0 bases at J, with 12 bases between. This TCR derives from a man aged 45-65 years with acute or convalescent COVID-19. Sequenced input: peripheral blood. The chain carries TRBV16 and TRBJ1-1, with D unresolved. The DNA of the CDR3 is TGTGCCAGCACCCCGCAGGCCATGAACACTGAAGCTTTCTTT. Its translation: CASTPQAMNTEAFF.